The clone carrying this T cell receptor beta chain was found once. CDR1 and CDR2 (germline): MGHRA, YSYEKL. CDR3 size: 17 residues. V lost 3 bases and J 3 bases, leaving 17 bases between the germline ends. PCR used 60 Vbeta primers and 13 Jbeta primers. Assay used: immunoSEQ multiplex PCR; TCRdb lists only in-frame clones, some missing. Of over 90,000 clones listed, roughly 79% are singletons. The sample belongs to a study of cytomegalovirus exposure and HLA in healthy donors. The material sequenced was PBMCs. The clonotype comes from a female donor in good health and CMV-seropositive. This chain uses TRBV4-1 with TRBJ2-2; D possibly corresponds to TRBD1 (6 bases). CDR3 sequence: CASSHPAGTPYTGELFF. DNA for the CDR3: TGCGCCAGCAGCCACCCTGCCGGGACACCTTACACCGGGGAGCTGTTTTTT.